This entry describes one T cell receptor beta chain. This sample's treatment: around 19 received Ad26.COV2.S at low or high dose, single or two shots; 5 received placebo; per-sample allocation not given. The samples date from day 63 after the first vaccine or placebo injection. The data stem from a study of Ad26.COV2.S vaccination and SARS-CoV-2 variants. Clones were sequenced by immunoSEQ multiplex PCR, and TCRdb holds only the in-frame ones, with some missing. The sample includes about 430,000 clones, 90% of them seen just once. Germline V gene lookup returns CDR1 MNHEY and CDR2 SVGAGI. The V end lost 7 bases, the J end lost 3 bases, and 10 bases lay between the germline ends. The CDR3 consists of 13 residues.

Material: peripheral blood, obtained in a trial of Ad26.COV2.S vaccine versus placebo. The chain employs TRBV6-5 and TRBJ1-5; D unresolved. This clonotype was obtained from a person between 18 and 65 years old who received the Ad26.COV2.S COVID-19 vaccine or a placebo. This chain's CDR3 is CASKRGHNQPQHF. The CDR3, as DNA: TGTGCCAGCAAAAGAGGCCACAATCAGCCCCAGCATTTT.